Sequencing of this T cell receptor beta chain was carried out in a study of blood T cell repertoires in COVID-19. At the level of the study: The samples span acute and convalescent COVID-19 from the United States, Italy and Spain.

CDR3 length equals 15 residues. Trimming left V 2 bases short and J 4 bases short, with 11 bases between. The germline V gene has CDR1 MNHEY and CDR2 SMNVEV (reference sequence). Authors' methods: Cell counts per sample came from amplifying reference gene primers. The protocol was immunoSEQ multiplex PCR, while the TCRdb copy is restricted to in-frame clones and leaves out a portion. The D gene and trimming were derived from the DNA, and the V and J assignments and clone size from that table. The sample comprises about 220,000 clones, 80% to 85% of which are singletons, and 15% to 20% rests with the top ten.

The receptor was derived from a young man with active or convalescent COVID-19. The sample taken for sequencing was peripheral blood. J is TRBJ2-2 and V is TRBV27, with a tentative D call TRBD1 (5 bases). CDR3 nucleotides: TGTGCCAGCAGTTTACGGCAGGGTAGCACCGGGGAGCTGTTTTTT. It yields the protein CASSLRQGSTGELFF.